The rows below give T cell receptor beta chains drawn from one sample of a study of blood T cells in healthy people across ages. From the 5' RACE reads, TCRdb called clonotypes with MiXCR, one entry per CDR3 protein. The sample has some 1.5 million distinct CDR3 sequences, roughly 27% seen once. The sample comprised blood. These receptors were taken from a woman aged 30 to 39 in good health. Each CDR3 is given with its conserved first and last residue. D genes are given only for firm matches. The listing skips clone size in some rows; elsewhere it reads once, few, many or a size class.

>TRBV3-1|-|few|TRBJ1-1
TGTGCCAGCAGCCAGGCAACAGGGAGTCACACTGAAGCTTTCTTT
CASSQATGSHTEAFF
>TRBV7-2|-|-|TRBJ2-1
TGTGCCAGCAGCTTCGAGTCCGGGACTCCATACGAGCAGTTCTTC
CASSFESGTPYEQFF
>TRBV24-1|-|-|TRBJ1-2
TGTGCCACCAGTGCCGCCTCGGGAACAGCAGCTAACTATGGCTACACCTTC
CATSAASGTAANYGYTF
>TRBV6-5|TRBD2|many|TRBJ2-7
TGTGCCAGCAGTTACGGGACTAGCGGGGGCTTATACGAGCAGTACTTC
CASSYGTSGGLYEQYF
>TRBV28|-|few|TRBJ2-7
TGTGCCAGCAGCCGCGGAGGGGTTGAGGGGGAGCAGTACTTC
CASSRGGVEGEQYF
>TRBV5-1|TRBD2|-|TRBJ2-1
TGCGCCAGCAGCTTGGGACTAGCGGGGGTAATGGGTTACAATGAGCAGTTCTTC
CASSLGLAGVMGYNEQFF
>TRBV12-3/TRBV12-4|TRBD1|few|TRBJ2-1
TGTGCCAGCAGCGGGACAGCCCTAATTGAGCAGTTCTTC
CASSGTALIEQFF
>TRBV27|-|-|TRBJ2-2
TGTGCCAGCATGGTGGCCAAGAACACCGGGGAGCTGTTTTTT
CASMVAKNTGELFF
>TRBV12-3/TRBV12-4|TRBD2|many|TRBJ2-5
TGTGCCAGCCGGCTAGCGGGGGAGACCCAGTACTTC
CASRLAGETQYF
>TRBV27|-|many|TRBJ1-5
TGTGCCAGCCGACAGGATGGGAATCAGCCCCAGCATTTT
CASRQDGNQPQHF
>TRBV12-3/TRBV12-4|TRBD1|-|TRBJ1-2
TGTGCCAGCAGAACCCGGACAGGAGGCTACACCTTC
CASRTRTGGYTF
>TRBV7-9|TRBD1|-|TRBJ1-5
TGTGCCAGCAGCTCCGACAGGGTTTATGATCAGCCCCAGCATTTT
CASSSDRVYDQPQHF
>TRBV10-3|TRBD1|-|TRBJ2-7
TGTGCCATCAGGGAGGGACAGGGCGCCTACGAGCAGTACTTC
CAIREGQGAYEQYF
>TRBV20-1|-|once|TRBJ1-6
TGCAGTGCTAGTGGGGGGGGATCCTATAATTCACCCCTCCACTTT
CSASGGGSYNSPLHF
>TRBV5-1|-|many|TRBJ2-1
TGCGCCAGCAGCTTGGGGTTGGTTGAGCAGTTCTTC
CASSLGLVEQFF
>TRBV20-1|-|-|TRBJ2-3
TGCAGTGCTAGGGGCTCAGATACGCAGTATTTT
CSARGSDTQYF
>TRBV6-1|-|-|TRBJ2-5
TGTGCCAGCAGTGAGAACAGGGTAGACCAAGAGACCCAGTACTTC
CASSENRVDQETQYF
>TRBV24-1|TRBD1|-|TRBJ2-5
TGTGCCACCAGTGAAGGGACAGAAGAGACCCAGTACTTC
CATSEGTEETQYF
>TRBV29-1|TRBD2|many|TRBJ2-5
TGCAGCGTCGGACTAGGAGAGACCCAGTACTTC
CSVGLGETQYF
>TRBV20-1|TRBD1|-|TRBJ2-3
TGCAGTGCGCCGGGACAGGGCTACACAGATACGCAGTATTTT
CSAPGQGYTDTQYF
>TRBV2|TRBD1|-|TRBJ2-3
TGTGCCAGCAGGATGGACCAGGGGGCAGATACGCAGTATTTT
CASRMDQGADTQYF
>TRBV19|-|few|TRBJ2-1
TGTGCCAGTAGTATAGTACTAGTCTCCCACAATGAGCAGTTCTTC
CASSIVLVSHNEQFF
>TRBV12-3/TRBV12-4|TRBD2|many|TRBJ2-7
TGTGCCAGCAGTCCTGGGACTACGGAGCAGTACTTC
CASSPGTTEQYF
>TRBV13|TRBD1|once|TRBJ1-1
TGTGCCACCTTACTACAGGGGGATTACACTGAAGCTTTCTTT
CATLLQGDYTEAFF
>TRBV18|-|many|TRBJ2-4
TGTGCCAGCTCACCAAGCAGGCCAACCCAAAACATTCAGTACTTC
CASSPSRPTQNIQYF
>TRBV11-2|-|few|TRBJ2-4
TGTGCCAGCAGGGGTATCAAAAACATTCAGTACTTC
CASRGIKNIQYF
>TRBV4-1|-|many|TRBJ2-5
TGCGCCAGCAGCCTACCCAACCAAGAGACCCAGTACTTC
CASSLPNQETQYF
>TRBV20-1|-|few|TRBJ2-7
TGCAGTGCCAGGTCTAGGATAGCTGCTTACGAGCAGTACTTC
CSARSRIAAYEQYF
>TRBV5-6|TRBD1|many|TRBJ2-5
TGTGCCAGCCGAACCTCCGCGACAGGGGGCGAGACCCAGTACTTC
CASRTSATGGETQYF
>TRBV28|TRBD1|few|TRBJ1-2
TGTGCCAGCAGACTGGGACAGGGTGTTATCTATGGCTACACCTTC
CASRLGQGVIYGYTF
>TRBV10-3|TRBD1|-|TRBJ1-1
TGTGCCATCAGGGGGACAGGGACTGAAGCTTTCTTT
CAIRGTGTEAFF
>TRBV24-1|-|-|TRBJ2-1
TGTGCCACCAGTGATGGTCCGGGACACGTCAATGAGCAGTTCTTC
CATSDGPGHVNEQFF
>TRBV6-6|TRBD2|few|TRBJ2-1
TGTGCCAGCAGTTACAGGGAGCGGGACTCCCATGAGCAGTTCTTC
CASSYRERDSHEQFF
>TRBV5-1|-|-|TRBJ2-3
TGCGCCAGCAGCTCTAACACAGATGCGCAGTATTTT
CASSSNTDAQYF
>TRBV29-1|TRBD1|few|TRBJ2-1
TGCAGCGTTGGCAGGGGGCGCGACGAGCAGTTCTTC
CSVGRGRDEQFF
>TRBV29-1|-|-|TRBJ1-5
TGCAGCGCCGAACCCAGGGAAGGTGACAATCAGCCCCAGCATTTT
CSAEPREGDNQPQHF
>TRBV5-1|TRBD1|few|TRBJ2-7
TGCGCCAGCAGCTCCCACGTACTATCGGGACAGGGTGTCGAGCAGTACTTC
CASSSHVLSGQGVEQYF
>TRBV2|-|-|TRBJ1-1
TGTGCCAGCAATTATGAGCGGGGGCGAAGGAGGGACACTGAAACTTTCTTT
CASNYERGRRRDTETFF
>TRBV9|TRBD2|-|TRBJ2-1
TGTGCCAGCAGCGCAGTTGCGATTAGCGGGAGTTCTGAGCAGTTCTTC
CASSAVAISGSSEQFF
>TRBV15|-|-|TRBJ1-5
TGTGCCACCAGCAATCAGGGAAATGATCAGCCCCAGCATTTT
CATSNQGNDQPQHF
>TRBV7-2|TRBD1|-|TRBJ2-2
TGTGCCAGCAGCTTTCGGACAGGGACGAACACCGGGGAGCTGTTTTTT
CASSFRTGTNTGELFF
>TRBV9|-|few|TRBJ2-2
TGTGCCAGCAGCGAGGGCCTTACCGGGGAGCTGTTTTTT
CASSEGLTGELFF
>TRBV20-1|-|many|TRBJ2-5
TGCAGTGCTAGAGATTCGAACCTTGGGACCCAGTACTTC
CSARDSNLGTQYF
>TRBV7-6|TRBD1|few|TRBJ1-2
TGTGCCAGCAGCGAGGCGGGGCAGGGGGCTTTCTATGGCTACACCTTC
CASSEAGQGAFYGYTF
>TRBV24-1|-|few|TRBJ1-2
TGTGCCACCAGTGGCTCACAGGGTAGTACTGGCTACACCTTC
CATSGSQGSTGYTF
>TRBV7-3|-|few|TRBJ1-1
TGTGCCAGCAGCTTGGAGAGGGCGGGGAACACTGAAGCTTTCTTT
CASSLERAGNTEAFF
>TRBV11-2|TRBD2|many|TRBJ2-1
TGTGCCAGCAGCTTACGTAGGGGGGGACTAGCGGGAGCGCTCTCCTACAATGAGCAGTTCTTC
CASSLRRGGLAGALSYNEQFF